These 19 T cell receptor beta chains originate from one sample sequenced in a study of CD8+ T cells in alopecia areata. Isolated RNA was reverse transcribed into cDNA used as the sequencing template. Sequenced by immunoSEQ multiplex PCR; TCRdb stores in-frame clones only, minus some. The repertoire consists of about 9,000 clones, none detected only once. On the basis of CD4, CD8alpha, NKG2D, NKG2ACE and other markers, pooled cutaneous lymph node cells were sorted. Specimen: CD8+ T cells sorted from a lymph node. The receptors stem from a C3H/HeJ mouse with alopecia areata. Strain haplotype (MHC): H2-k.

Ten or more counts support this clone. Genes and germline are mouse. The sequenced part of the CDR3 DNA is TGTGCCAGCAGTCGACAGGGGTCCACA. Its translation: CASSRQGST. The CDR3 as a whole reads CASSRQGSTEVFF. The V and J genes are TRBV19 and TRBJ1-1; 8 bases are a match to TRBD1. The CDR3 is cut off 4 residues early in the read; its end comes from the germline J gene. CDR1 and CDR2 from the germline V gene are FNHDT and SITEND (reference sequence). The CDR3 spans 13 residues. Losses at the gene ends were 4 bases for V and 4 bases for J; bases not matched to a gene: 3.

This clone was seen many times. Gene names are mouse gene names. The read gets to within 4 residues of the CDR3 end, and the germline J gene fills in the rest. The J gene is TRBJ2-3, the V gene TRBV13-2; 12 nucleotides match TRBD2. Germline V CDR1 and CDR2: NNHNN, SYGAGS (reference sequence). This CDR3 region has 17 residues. Losses at the gene ends were 1 base for V and 3 bases for J; bases not matched to a gene: 6. This CDR3 reads CASGDPRLGGPAETLYF. CDR3 DNA, as far as it was read: TGTGCCAGCGGTGATCCTCGACTGGGGGGGCCAGCAGAA.

There are many counts of this clone. Genes here carry mouse names. Read data end 4 residues before the CDR3 end; the end is taken from the germline J gene. The chain carries TRBV19 and TRBJ1-2; TRBD1 aligns across 9 bases. The CDR3 extends over 14 amino acids. CDR1 is FNHDT and CDR2 is SITEND in the germline V gene (reference sequence). CDR3 bases read: TGTGCCAGCAGTAACAGGGGGCTCCGGTCC. This translates into CASSNRGLRS. The CDR3 reads in full as CASSNRGLRSDYTF.

This clone was counted at least ten times. Here the gene names and germline are mouse. The sequenced fragment ends 4 residues before the CDR3 boundary, so the rest is inferred from the germline J gene. This chain links TRBV13-1 with TRBJ2-1, with 11 bases that match TRBD1. Germline V gene data show CDR1 as NSHNY and CDR2 as SYGAGN. The CDR3 is made up of 13 amino acids. Partial CDR3 DNA: TGTGCCAGCAAGCGGGACAGGGGGGCT. Amino acids: CASKRDRGA. The full-length CDR3 reads as CASKRDRGAEQFF.

This clone ranks as medium-sized (0.01 to 0.1%). Mouse gene names apply. The read ends 4 residues early relative to the CDR3; the germline J gene fills the gap. The V call is TRBV1, the J call TRBJ2-3, with D possibly being TRBD2 (6 bases). Germline CDR1 is NSQYPW and CDR2 is LRSPGD (reference sequence). The CDR3 loop spans 15 amino acids. With 3 bases removed from V and 0 bases from J, the gap between germline ends came to 10 bases. The CDR3 reads CTCSALGPSAETLYF. The sequenced CDR3 bases are TGCACCTGCAGTGCTCTGGGGCCTAGTGCAGAA.

Many counts were recorded for this clone. Germline and genes: mouse. The read halts 4 residues ahead of the CDR3 end, with the missing end drawn from the germline J gene. The chain employs TRBV1 and TRBJ2-7; 9 bases map to TRBD1. The CDR3 is made up of 14 amino acids. Germline CDR1 and CDR2: NSQYPW and LRSPGD (reference sequence). CDR3 amino acids: CTCSAEQGAYEQYF. CDR3 DNA (partial): TGCACCTGCAGTGCAGAACAGGGGGCGTAT.

This clone was counted ten times or more. The genes are named according to mouse. The read halts 4 residues ahead of the CDR3 end, with the missing end drawn from the germline J gene. This chain connects TRBV19 to TRBJ2-5; TRBD2 matches at 10 bases. The germline CDR1 and CDR2 sequences are FNHDT and SITEND (reference sequence). Unmatched junction bases numbered 3, after V lost 3 bases and J lost 2 bases. The CDR3 extends over 15 amino acids. The chain's CDR3 is CASSRLGGSQDTQYF. Incomplete CDR3 DNA: TGTGCCAGCAGTAGACTGGGGGGAAGCCAAGAC. The full variable domain, completed using reference TRBV19 and TRBJ2-5, is GGIITQTPKFLIGQEGQKLTLKCQQNFNHDTMYWYRQDSGKGLRLIYYSITENDLQKGDLSEGYDASREKKSSFSLTVTSAQKNEMAVFLCASSRLGGSQDTQYFGPGTRLLVL.

This clone was counted at least ten times. Mouse germline and gene names are used. Read coverage stops 4 residues before the CDR3 terminus; the germline J gene supplies the remainder. This sequence joins TRBV13-3 and TRBJ2-2; weak D call: TRBD2 (5 bases). The V gene's germline CDR1 is NNHDY and CDR2 SYVADS. The CDR3 length is 14 residues. Trimming shortened V by 5 bases and J by 2 bases, and 10 bases separated the two germline ends. The DNA read from the CDR3 is TGTGCCAGCAGCGCGCCTGGGAACACCGGG. It codes for CASSAPGNTG. The entire CDR3 is CASSAPGNTGQLYF.

This clone was recorded at least ten times. Gene names refer to mouse genes. The missing CDR3 end, 4 residues past where the read stops, is filled in from the germline J gene. This chain connects TRBV31 to TRBJ2-3, with 7 positions matching TRBD2. CDR1 is GKSSPN, CDR2 SITVG, per germline. The CDR3 covers 15 residues. V shed 0 bases, J shed 0 bases, and the junction held 3 bases outside the gene matches. The covered CDR3 bases are TGTGCCTGGAGTCTTGGTGGGGGGAGTGCAGAA. Residues: CAWSLGGGSAE. The entire CDR3 protein reads CAWSLGGGSAETLYF.

This clone was observed at least ten times. Germline and genes: mouse. The read stops 4 residues short of the end of the CDR3; the missing end is completed from the germline J gene. The chain links TRBV13-1 to TRBJ2-3; tentatively, D is TRBD2 (6 bases). The germline V gene encodes CDR1 NSHNY and CDR2 SYGAGN. The length of the CDR3 is 16 residues. The germline V and J ends were trimmed by 0 bases and 0 bases, with 11 bases remaining between them. The part of the CDR3 DNA that was read is TGTGCCAGCAGTGATGCACGCTGGGGAAGTGCAGAA. Encoded protein: CASSDARWGSAE. The full CDR3 protein reads CASSDARWGSAETLYF.

This clone was seen ten or more times. Germline and genes here are mouse. The read is 4 residues too short to cover the CDR3 end, so that end is filled in from the germline J gene. The chain recombines TRBV19 with TRBJ2-1; 7 bases are shared with TRBD1. J was trimmed by 0 bases and V by 0 bases; bases with no gene match: 3. The CDR3 runs 16 residues. Germline CDR1 FNHDT, CDR2 SITEND (reference sequence). The CDR3 loop reads CASSIEQGNNYAEQFF. Partial CDR3 DNA: TGTGCCAGCAGTATAGAACAGGGGAATAACTATGCT.

At least ten counts were recorded for this clone. Gene labels here are mouse ones. The DNA ends 4 residues before the CDR3 does, and the rest of the CDR3 is filled in from the germline J gene. The chain combines TRBV13-1 with TRBJ2-1; 10 bases match TRBD2. J lost 4 bases, V lost 0 bases, and 4 bases had no gene match. Germline values: CDR1 NSHNY, CDR2 SYGAGN. The CDR3 is 16 residues long. The CDR3 spells CASSDAWGGAYAEQFF. CDR3 bases read: TGTGCCAGCAGTGATGCCTGGGGGGGCGCTTATGCT.

This clone was seen at least ten times. Gene names denote mouse genes. The read terminates 4 residues ahead of where the CDR3 ends, so the germline J gene completes it. The gene calls are TRBV5 and TRBJ2-7; 7 nucleotides align to TRBD2. This CDR3 region has 15 residues. V was pared by 2 bases and J by 0 bases, with 4 bases of the junction left unmatched. The germline gives CDR1 LGHNA, CDR2 YNLKQL (reference sequence). The covered CDR3 bases are TGTGCCAGCAGCCAACCTGGGGGAGCCTCCTAT. Amino acid sequence: CASSQPGGASY. The whole CDR3 protein reads CASSQPGGASYEQYF.

Regarding this clone: The gene names given are mouse names. Read data end 4 residues before the CDR3 end; the end is taken from the germline J gene. The rearrangement links TRBV31 to TRBJ1-1; a possible D gene is TRBD1 (5 bases). This CDR3 is built from 13 residues. The germline CDR1 and CDR2 sequences are GKSSPN and SITVG. CDR3 sequence: CAWSLGEGTEVFF. The DNA read from the CDR3 is TGTGCCTGGAGTCTGGGGGAGGGTACA.

Comment on this clone: Gene names follow the mouse nomenclature. The read ends 4 residues shy of where the CDR3 ends; the end is completed using the germline J gene. The chain is built from TRBV19 and TRBJ2-1; TRBD1 matches at 10 bases. Germline CDR1 is FNHDT and CDR2 is SITEND (reference sequence). The CDR3 is 14 residues long. The DNA read from the CDR3 is TGTGCCAGCAGTTCCGGACAGGGGGGGGCT. It codes for CASSSGQGGA. The whole CDR3 region reads CASSSGQGGAEQFF. Using reference TRBV19 and TRBJ2-1 for the parts outside the CDR3, the full variable domain is GGIITQTPKFLIGQEGQKLTLKCQQNFNHDTMYWYRQDSGKGLRLIYYSITENDLQKGDLSEGYDASREKKSSFSLTVTSAQKNEMAVFLCASSSGQGGAEQFFGPGTRLTVL.

Many counts were recorded for this clone. Mouse gene names apply. The CDR3 end is not reached by the read, which stops 4 residues before it; the germline J gene fills it in. J is TRBJ2-5 and V is TRBV31; D possibly corresponds to TRBD2 (7 bases). This CDR3 has 14 amino acids. Germline V CDR1 and CDR2: GKSSPN, SITVG. V lost 0 bases and J 2 bases, leaving 9 bases between the germline ends. The CDR3 loop is CAWSLLGAQDTQYF. The covered CDR3 bases are TGTGCCTGGAGTCTCCTGGGGGCCCAAGAC.

This clone was counted ten times or more. Gene names refer to mouse genes. From the germline J gene comes the end of the CDR3, since the read stops 3 residues before it. The V gene is TRBV14, the J gene TRBJ1-6; possible D gene TRBD1, 5 bases. TRBJ1-6 is an ORF, with its function uncertain. CDR1 is SGHDT and CDR2 is FRDEAV in the germline V gene. Trimming left V 4 bases short and J 4 bases short, with 12 bases between. The CDR3 is made up of 15 amino acids. The part of the CDR3 DNA that was read is TGTGCCAGCAGTCCCGGCCAGGGATATAATTCGCCC. Translation gives CASSPGQGYNSP. The entire CDR3 sequence reads CASSPGQGYNSPLYF.

Only a few counts were recorded for this clone. Genes and germline come from the mouse. The sequenced fragment ends 4 residues before the CDR3 boundary, so the rest is inferred from the germline J gene. The chain recombines TRBV2 with TRBJ2-3; 8 bases line up with TRBD2. Germline CDR1 is LGHNA and CDR2 is YSYQKL. Trimming at V came to 0 bases and at J to 1 base, leaving 3 bases not matched to a gene. The CDR3 is 16 residues long. The CDR3 spells CASSQDWGVRAETLYF. The sequenced CDR3 bases are TGTGCCAGCAGCCAAGACTGGGGGGTCCGTGCAGAA.

By share of the sample, this clone is medium-sized (0.01 to 0.1%). The genes and germline here are from mouse. The read comes to an end 4 residues before the CDR3 does, leaving the germline J gene to fill in the end. This chain links TRBV1 with TRBJ1-1, with 7 bases that match TRBD1. Germline CDR1 NSQYPW, CDR2 LRSPGD (reference sequence). The V gene end was trimmed by 3 bases and the J gene end by 1 base; junction bases not matched to a gene: 2. This CDR3 region has 14 residues. Incomplete CDR3 DNA: TGCACCTGCAGTGCCCGGACAGGGAACACA. Translating gives CTCSARTGNT. The entire CDR3 protein is CTCSARTGNTEVFF.